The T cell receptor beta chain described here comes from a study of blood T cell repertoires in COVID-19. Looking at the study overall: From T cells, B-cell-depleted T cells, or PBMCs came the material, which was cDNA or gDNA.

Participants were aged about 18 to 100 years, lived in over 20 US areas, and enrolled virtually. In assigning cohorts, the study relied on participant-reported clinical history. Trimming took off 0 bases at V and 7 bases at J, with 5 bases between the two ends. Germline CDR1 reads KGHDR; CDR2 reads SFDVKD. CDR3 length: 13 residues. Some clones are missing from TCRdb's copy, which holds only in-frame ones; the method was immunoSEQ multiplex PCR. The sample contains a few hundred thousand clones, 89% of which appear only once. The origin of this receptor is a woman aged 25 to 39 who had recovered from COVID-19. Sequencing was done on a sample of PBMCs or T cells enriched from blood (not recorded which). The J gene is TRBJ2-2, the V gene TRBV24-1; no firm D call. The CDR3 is CATSDLGRGELFF. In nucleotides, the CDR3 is TGTGCCACCAGTGATTTGGGCCGCGGGGAGCTGTTTTTT.